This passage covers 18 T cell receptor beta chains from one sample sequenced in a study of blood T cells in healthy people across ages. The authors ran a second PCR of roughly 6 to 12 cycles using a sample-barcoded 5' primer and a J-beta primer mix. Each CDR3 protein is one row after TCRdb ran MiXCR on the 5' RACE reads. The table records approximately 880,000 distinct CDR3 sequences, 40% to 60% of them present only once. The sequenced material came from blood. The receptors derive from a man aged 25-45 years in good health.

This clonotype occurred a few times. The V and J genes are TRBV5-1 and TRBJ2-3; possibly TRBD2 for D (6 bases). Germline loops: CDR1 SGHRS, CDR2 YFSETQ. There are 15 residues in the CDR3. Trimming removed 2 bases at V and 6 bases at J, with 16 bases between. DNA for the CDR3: TGCGCCAGCAGCTTCGGGACTGGCCTCGGGGATACGCAGTATTTT. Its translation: CASSFGTGLGDTQYF.

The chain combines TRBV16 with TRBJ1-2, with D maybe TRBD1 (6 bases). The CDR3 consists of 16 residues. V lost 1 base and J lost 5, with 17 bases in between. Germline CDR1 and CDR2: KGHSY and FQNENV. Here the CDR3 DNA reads TGTGCCAGCAGCCAATACCCCAACAGACAGGCATATGGCTACACCTTC. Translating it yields CASSQYPNRQAYGYTF.

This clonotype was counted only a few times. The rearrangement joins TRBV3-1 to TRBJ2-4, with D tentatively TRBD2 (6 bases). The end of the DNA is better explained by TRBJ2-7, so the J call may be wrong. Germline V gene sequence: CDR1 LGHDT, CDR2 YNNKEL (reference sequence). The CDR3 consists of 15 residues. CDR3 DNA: TGTGCCAGCAGCCAAGATGGAGGGTTTTCGTACGAGCAGTACTTC. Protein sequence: CASSQDGGFSYEQYF.

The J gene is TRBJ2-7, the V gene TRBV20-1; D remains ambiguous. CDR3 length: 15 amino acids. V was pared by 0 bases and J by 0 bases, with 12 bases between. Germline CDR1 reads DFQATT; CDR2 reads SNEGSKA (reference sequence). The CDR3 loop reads CSARDEARLSYEQYF. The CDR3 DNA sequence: TGCAGTGCTAGAGATGAGGCGCGGCTCTCCTACGAGCAGTACTTC.

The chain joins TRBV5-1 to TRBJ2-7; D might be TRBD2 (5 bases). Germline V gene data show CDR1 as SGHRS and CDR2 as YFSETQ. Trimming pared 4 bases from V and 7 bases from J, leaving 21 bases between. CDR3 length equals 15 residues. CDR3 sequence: CASSSALATYNEQYF. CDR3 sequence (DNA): TGCGCCAGCAGCAGTGCTCTAGCAACCTACAATGAGCAGTACTTC.

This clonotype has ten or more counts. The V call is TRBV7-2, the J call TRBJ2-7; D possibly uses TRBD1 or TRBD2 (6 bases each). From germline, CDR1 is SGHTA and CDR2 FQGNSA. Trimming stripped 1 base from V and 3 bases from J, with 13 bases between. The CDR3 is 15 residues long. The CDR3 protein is CASSLVGRGHYEQYF. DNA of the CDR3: TGTGCCAGCAGCTTAGTAGGTCGGGGGCACTACGAGCAGTACTTC. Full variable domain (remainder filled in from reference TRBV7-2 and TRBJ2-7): GAGVSQSPSNKVTEKGKDVELRCDPISGHTALYWYRQSLGQGLEFLIYFQGNSAPDKSGLPSDRFSAERTGGSVSTLTIQRTQQEDSAVYLCASSLVGRGHYEQYFGPGTRLTVT.

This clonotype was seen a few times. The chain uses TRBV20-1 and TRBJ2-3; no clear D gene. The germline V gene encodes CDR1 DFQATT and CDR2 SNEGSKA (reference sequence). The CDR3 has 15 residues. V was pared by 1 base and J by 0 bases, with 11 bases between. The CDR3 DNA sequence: TGCAGTGCTAGAGGATACAGACGAAGCACAGATACGCAGTATTTT. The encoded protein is CSARGYRRSTDTQYF.

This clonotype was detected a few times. This CDR3 reads CASSSNRYNEQYF. The CDR3 coding sequence is TGTGCCAGCAGCTCAAATAGGTACAATGAGCAGTACTTC. The V call is TRBV6-4, the J call TRBJ2-7; no clear D gene. The CDR3 sequence is 13 residues long. Germline CDR1 MRHNA, CDR2 SNTAGT. V was trimmed by 6 bases and J by 7 bases, leaving 16 bases between them.

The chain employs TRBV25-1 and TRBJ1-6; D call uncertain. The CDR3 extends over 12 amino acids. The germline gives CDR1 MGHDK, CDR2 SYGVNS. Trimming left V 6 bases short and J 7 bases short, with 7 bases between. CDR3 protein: CASRQPNSPLHF. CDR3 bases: TGTGCCAGCAGGCAGCCCAATTCACCCCTCCACTTT.

This CDR3 reads CASSQDRLIQETQYF. DNA for the CDR3: TGCGCCAGCAGCCAAGATAGACTGATCCAAGAGACCCAGTACTTC. The V call is TRBV4-1, the J call TRBJ2-5, with no clear D. V was cut by 0 bases and J by 1 base, with 9 bases left in between. Germline V gene lookup returns CDR1 MGHRA and CDR2 YSYEKL. CDR3 length: 15 residues.

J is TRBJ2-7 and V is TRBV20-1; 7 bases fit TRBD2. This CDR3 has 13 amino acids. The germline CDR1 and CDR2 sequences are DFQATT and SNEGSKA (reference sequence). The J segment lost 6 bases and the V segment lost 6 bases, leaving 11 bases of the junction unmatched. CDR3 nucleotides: TGCAGTGCGGTTCCGGGACTATCGGCCGAGCAGTACTTC. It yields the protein CSAVPGLSAEQYF.

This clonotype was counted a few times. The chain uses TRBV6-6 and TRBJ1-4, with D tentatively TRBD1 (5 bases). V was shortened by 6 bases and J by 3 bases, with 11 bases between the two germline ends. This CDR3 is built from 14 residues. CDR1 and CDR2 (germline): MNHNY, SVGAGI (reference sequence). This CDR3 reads CASSPGRSNEKLFF. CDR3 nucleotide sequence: TGTGCCAGCAGCCCAGGGAGGTCTAATGAAAAACTGTTTTTT.

In DNA form, the CDR3 reads TGTGCCAGCATCCCTGCGGGGACTGGAAATTACAATGAGCAGTTCTTC. Its protein product is CASIPAGTGNYNEQFF. The rearrangement uses TRBV12-3 or TRBV12-4 and TRBJ2-1, with D perhaps TRBD2 (6 bases). V lost 7 bases and J lost 4, with 20 bases in between. The CDR3 extends over 16 amino acids.

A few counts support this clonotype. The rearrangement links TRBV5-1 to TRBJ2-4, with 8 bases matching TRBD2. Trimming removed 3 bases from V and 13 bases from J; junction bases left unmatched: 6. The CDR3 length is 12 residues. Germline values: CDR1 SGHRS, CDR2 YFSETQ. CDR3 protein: CASSSDGGEQYF. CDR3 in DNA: TGCGCCAGCAGCTCCGACGGGGGGGAGCAGTACTTC.

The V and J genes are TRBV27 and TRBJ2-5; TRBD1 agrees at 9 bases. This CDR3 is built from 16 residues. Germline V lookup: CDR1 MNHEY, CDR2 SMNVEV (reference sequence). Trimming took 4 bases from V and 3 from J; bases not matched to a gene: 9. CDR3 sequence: CASSYLKGQGEETQYF. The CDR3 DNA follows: TGTGCCAGCAGTTATCTGAAGGGACAGGGAGAAGAGACCCAGTACTTC.

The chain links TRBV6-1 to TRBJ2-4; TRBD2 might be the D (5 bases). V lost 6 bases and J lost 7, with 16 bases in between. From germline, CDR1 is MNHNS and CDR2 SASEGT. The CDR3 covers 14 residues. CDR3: CASRKPGDRNIQYF. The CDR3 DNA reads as TGTGCCAGCAGAAAACCCGGGGATCGGAACATTCAGTACTTC.

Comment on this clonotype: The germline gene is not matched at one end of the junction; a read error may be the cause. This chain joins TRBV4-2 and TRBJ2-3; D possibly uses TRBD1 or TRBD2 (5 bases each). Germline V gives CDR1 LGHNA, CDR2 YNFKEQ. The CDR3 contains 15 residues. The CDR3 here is CASSQVEGITDTRYF. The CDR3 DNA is TGTGCCAGCAGCCAAGTCGAGGGGATCACAGATACGCGGTATTTT.

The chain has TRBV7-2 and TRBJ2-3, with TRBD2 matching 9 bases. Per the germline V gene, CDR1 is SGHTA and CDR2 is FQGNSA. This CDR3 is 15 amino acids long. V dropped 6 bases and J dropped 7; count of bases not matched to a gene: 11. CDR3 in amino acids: CASSYPGLASYTQYF. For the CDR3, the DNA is TGTGCCAGCAGTTATCCGGGACTAGCTTCTTATACGCAGTATTTT.